This TCR beta chain originates from a study of shared clonotypes between healthy human individuals. On this clone itself: At one end, the junction sequence differs from germline, possibly due to a read error.

A CD45RA+ naive subset and a CD45RA-negative memory subset were split from CD4+ cells. This CDR3 contains 14 residues. The germline gives CDR1 SSHAT, CDR2 FNYEAQ (reference sequence). Sequencing was performed with immunoSEQ multiplex PCR; in TCRdb, only in-frame clones are kept and a portion is missing. The sample includes approximately 2.4 million clones, approximately 96% of them seen just once. The chain recombines TRBV7-7 with TRBJ2-1; 14 bases agree with TRBD2. This TCR was sampled from a man aged 18 to 29 in good health. Sequenced sample: naive CD4+ T cells sorted from blood. Stated subset: CD45RA+ positively selected. This CDR3 is CASSRGTSGSEQFF. The CDR3 bases are TGTGCTAGCAGCAGGGGGACTAGCGGGAGTGAGCAGTTCTTC.